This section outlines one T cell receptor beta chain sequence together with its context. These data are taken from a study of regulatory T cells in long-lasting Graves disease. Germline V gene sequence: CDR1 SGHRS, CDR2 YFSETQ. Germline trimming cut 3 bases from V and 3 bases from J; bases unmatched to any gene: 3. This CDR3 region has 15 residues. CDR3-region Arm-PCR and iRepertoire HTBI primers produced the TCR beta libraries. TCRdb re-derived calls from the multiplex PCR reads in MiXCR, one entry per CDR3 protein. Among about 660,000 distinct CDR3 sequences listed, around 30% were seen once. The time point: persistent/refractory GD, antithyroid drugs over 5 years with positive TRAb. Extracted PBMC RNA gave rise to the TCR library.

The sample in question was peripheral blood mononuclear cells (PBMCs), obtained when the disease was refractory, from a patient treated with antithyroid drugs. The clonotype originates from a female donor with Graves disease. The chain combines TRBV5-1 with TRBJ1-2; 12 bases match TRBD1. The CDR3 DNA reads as TGCGCCAGCAGCTCGGGACAGGGGGCGGACTATGGCTACACCTTC. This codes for CASSSGQGADYGYTF.